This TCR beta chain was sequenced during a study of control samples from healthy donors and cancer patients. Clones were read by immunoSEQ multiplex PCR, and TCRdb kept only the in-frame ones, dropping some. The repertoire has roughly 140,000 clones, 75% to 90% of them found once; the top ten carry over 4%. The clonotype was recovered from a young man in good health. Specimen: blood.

CDR3 in DNA: TGTGCCAGCAGCCAAGAGAGAGGGGCAAACGACAATGAGCAGTTCTTC. It specifies CASSQERGANDNEQFF. The chain recombines TRBV14 with TRBJ2-1; D is tentatively TRBD1 or TRBD2 (5 bases each). The V end was cut by 0 bases, the J end by 5 bases, with 14 bases between. Germline V CDR1 and CDR2: SGHDN, FVKESK. The CDR3 totals 16 residues.